This T cell receptor beta chain emerged from a study of cytomegalovirus exposure and HLA in healthy donors. Regarding the study as a whole: It is likely that the observed cluster of highly shared sequence variants was a sequencing artifact. Earlier analysis yielded a pattern in which most TCR beta V segments were productive about 90% or about 30% of the time. The classifier, whose performance was assessed in both the original and validation cohorts, reportedly diagnosed cytomegalovirus status with high specificity and sensitivity.

The CDR3 contains 16 residues. CDR1 is SEHNR and CDR2 is FQNEAQ in the germline V gene (reference sequence). V shed 3 bases and J 5 bases; nucleotides not matched to a gene: 9. Use of 60 Vbeta and 13 Jbeta primers characterized the PCR. The protocol was immunoSEQ multiplex PCR, while the TCRdb copy is restricted to in-frame clones and leaves out a portion. This sample carries 150,000 to 200,000 clones, about four fifths of them seen once, and the ten largest clones take 1.5% to 2%. Remarks on this clone: Its antigen is undetermined.

V gene TRBV7-9 combines with J gene TRBJ2-2, with TRBD2 matching over 7 bases. The receptor comes from a woman younger than 45 in good health and CMV-seronegative. Source material: PBMCs. Here the CDR3 DNA reads TGTGCCAGCAGCTTTTCGGGGGGTAGGCTGACCGGGGAGCTGTTTTTT. Amino acid sequence: CASSFSGGRLTGELFF.